This TCR beta chain was retrieved from a study of T cell changes during pregnancy in multiple sclerosis. This table comes from immunoSEQ multiplex PCR, and its TCRdb copy is limited to in-frame clones, with some not included. The sample yields roughly 40,000 clones, roughly 90% seen once. This sample comprised CD8+ T cells from peripheral blood mononuclear cells, obtained before pregnancy. This sequence was found in a female donor with multiple sclerosis, enrolled in a pregnancy study.

CDR3 nucleotide sequence: TGCGCCAGCAGCCAAGAGCAGGACAGGGAGCAGTACTTC. Its protein is CASSQEQDREQYF. The V gene is TRBV4-1, the J gene TRBJ2-7; 7 positions match TRBD1. Germline V gene lookup returns CDR1 MGHRA and CDR2 YSYEKL. This CDR3 has 13 amino acids. With V trimmed by 0 bases and J by 7 bases, 3 bases remained unmatched.